This TCR beta chain came from a study of response to subunit inactivated influenza vaccine. To note about this clonotype: No antigen is known for it.

CDR3 length: 15 amino acids. Germline V gives CDR1 SGHRS, CDR2 YFSETQ. The ends were cut back, 4 bases at V and 0 bases at J, with 13 bases in the middle. MiXCR, run by TCRdb on the RT-PCR reads, gives a single entry per CDR3 protein. The data contain around 710,000 distinct CDR3 sequences, roughly 13% of them singletons. General observations from the study: It was the authors' suggestion that each seasonal influenza vaccination recruits few new T cells.

The rearrangement uses TRBV5-1 and TRBJ1-1, with a weak D call TRBD1 (5 bases). Here the sequenced sample was PBMCs from blood, taken around 14 days before vaccination. The receptor's source is a man aged 50-59 years who received an inactivated influenza vaccine. The CDR3 reads CASSGTETMNTEAFF. CDR3 coding DNA: TGCGCCAGCAGCGGGACGGAGACCATGAACACTGAAGCTTTCTTT.